These 12 T cell receptor beta chains were all obtained from the same sample, sequenced in a study of shared clonotypes between healthy human individuals. Produced via immunoSEQ multiplex PCR; TCRdb's table is partial and in-frame only. Of about 660,000 clones listed, around 72% are singletons. The specimen sequenced was memory CD4+ T cells sorted from blood. The subset was: CD45RA-negative fraction. The source is a young woman in good health.

This chain links TRBV28 with TRBJ1-2; no clear D gene. Germline loops: CDR1 MDHEN, CDR2 SYDVKM. Trimming took off 5 bases at V and 8 bases at J, with 18 bases between the two ends. CDR3 length equals 14 residues. The CDR3 loop reads CASSTGSLMAGYTF. CDR3 nucleotides: TGTGCCAGCAGTACTGGTTCTCTCATGGCCGGCTACACCTTC.

The V and J genes are TRBV5-1 and TRBJ2-5, with D possibly TRBD2 on 6 matching bases. V lost 3 bases and J lost 5, with 17 bases in between. Germline CDR1 SGHRS, CDR2 YFSETQ. The CDR3 is 15 amino acids. CDR3 coding DNA: TGCGCCAGCAGCTGGGGAACGGAAGGAGGGGAGACCCAGTACTTC. It codes for CASSWGTEGGETQYF.

The chain has TRBV5-6 and TRBJ2-7; the match to TRBD1 covers 7 bases. With 4 bases clipped from V and 2 bases from J, the junction kept 9 bases outside the gene matches. Germline CDR1 SGHDT, CDR2 YYEEEE. The CDR3 sequence is 15 residues long. In DNA, the CDR3 is TGTGCCAGCAGCGCAGCACAGGGGTTTGCCTACGAGCAGTACTTC. As protein: CASSAAQGFAYEQYF.

V is TRBV15 and J is TRBJ2-1, with D unclear. The CDR3 consists of 18 residues. Germline lookup yields CDR1 LNHNV and CDR2 YYDKDF (reference sequence). With 4 bases removed from V and 0 bases from J, the gap between germline ends came to 19 bases. The CDR3 protein is CATSNPNGKHSSYNEQFF. In DNA form, the CDR3 reads TGTGCCACCAGCAACCCCAATGGGAAGCATAGCTCCTACAATGAGCAGTTCTTC.

This clone has only one observation. The chain uses TRBV2 and TRBJ2-1, with TRBD2 matching over 9 bases. Germline V lookup: CDR1 SNHLY, CDR2 FYNNEI. The CDR3 is made up of 14 amino acids. Trimming took 3 bases from V and 9 from J; bases not matched to a gene: 6. Written as DNA, the CDR3 is TGTGCCAGCAGTGACTTCCTAGCGGGACTTGAGCAGTTCTTC. Translating it yields CASSDFLAGLEQFF.

The chain combines TRBV19 with TRBJ2-1; 15 bases map to TRBD2. Germline assignment: CDR1 LNHDA and CDR2 SQIVND (reference sequence). V was clipped by 5 bases and J by 8 bases; unmatched bases: 13. CDR3 length equals 18 residues. This CDR3 reads CASSVGLAGGNLVDEQFF. For the CDR3, the DNA is TGTGCCAGTAGTGTGGGACTAGCGGGAGGAAATTTGGTCGATGAGCAGTTCTTC.

CDR3 DNA: TGTGCCAGCAATTATTATAGCAATCAGCCCCAGCATTTT. It codes for CASNYYSNQPQHF. The chain couples TRBV28 to TRBJ1-5, with no clear D. Germline CDR1 reads MDHEN; CDR2 reads SYDVKM. This CDR3 contains 13 residues. Trimming took 7 bases from V and 0 from J, leaving 7 bases between them. Complete variable domain (other parts from reference TRBV28 and TRBJ1-5): DVKVTQSSRYLVKRTGEKVFLECVQDMDHENMFWYRQDPGLGLRLIYFSYDVKMKEKGDIPEGYSVSREKKERFSLILESASTNQTSMYLCASNYYSNQPQHFGDGTRLSIL.

The chain carries TRBV11-2 and TRBJ1-5; TRBD1 agrees at 7 bases. Germline V gene data show CDR1 as SGHAT and CDR2 as FQNNGV. The J segment lost 4 bases and the V segment lost 4 bases, leaving 10 bases of the junction unmatched. This CDR3 has 16 residues. The CDR3 sequence is CASSSAQGGWNQPQHF. For the CDR3, the DNA is TGTGCCAGCAGCTCAGCCCAGGGGGGATGGAATCAGCCCCAGCATTTT.

The chain uses TRBV6-1 and TRBJ2-7, with TRBD2 as a possible D gene (6 bases). This CDR3 spans 15 amino acids. Germline loops: CDR1 MNHNS, CDR2 SASEGT. The V end was cut by 6 bases, the J end by 4 bases, with 19 bases between. In DNA form, the CDR3 reads TGTGCCAGCAGCCGAAGTGAGAAGGGGACTTACGAGCAGTACTTC. Its translation: CASSRSEKGTYEQYF.

In this sample, this clone turned up many times. The V and J genes are TRBV7-6 and TRBJ1-5; 10 nucleotides align to TRBD1. Germline CDR1 SGHVS, CDR2 FNYEAQ. With 1 base clipped from V and 11 bases from J, the junction kept 8 bases outside the gene matches. The CDR3 has 15 residues. CDR3 sequence: CASSLGQGAAMAQHF. As DNA, the CDR3 is TGTGCCAGCAGCTTAGGACAGGGGGCTGCTATGGCCCAGCATTTT.

The genes are TRBV7-7 and TRBJ2-2; the D gene could be TRBD1 or TRBD2 (5 bases each). In germline, CDR1 is SSHAT, CDR2 FNYEAQ (reference sequence). The CDR3 covers 16 residues. Trimming took 4 bases from V and 8 from J, leaving 20 bases between them. The CDR3 coding sequence is TGTGCCAGCAGCTCCCAGGGTCGCCGGGGAGCGGGGGAGCTGTTTTTT. It yields the protein CASSSQGRRGAGELFF. Supplemented by reference TRBV7-7 and TRBJ2-2, the full variable domain reads GAGVSQSPRYKVTKRGQDVTLRCDPISSHATLYWYQQALGQGPEFLTYFNYEAQPDKSGLPSDRFSAERPEGSISTLTIQRTEQRDSAMYRCASSSQGRRGAGELFFGEGSRLTVL.

The chain joins TRBV2 to TRBJ2-7; no reliable D call. The CDR3 length is 14 residues. V lost 3 bases, J lost 7 bases, and 16 bases lay in between. Germline CDR1 SNHLY, CDR2 FYNNEI. Here the CDR3 DNA reads TGTGCCAGCAGTGATTTAGTCGCACAAGTGGAGCAGTACTTC. Translating gives CASSDLVAQVEQYF.